This is a list of T cell receptor beta chains from one sample in a study of blood T cell repertoires in COVID-19. Generated by immunoSEQ multiplex PCR, the TCRdb table keeps only in-frame clones and is missing some. Among roughly 200,000 clones listed, around three quarters were seen once. The sequencing sample was made of peripheral blood. Every receptor here comes from a woman aged 70-85 years with acute or convalescent COVID-19. The CDR3 runs from the conserved cysteine through the conserved F or W. Fields, in order: J gene, V gene, CDR3 protein.

j_call: TRBJ2-7; v_call: TRBV7-2; cdr3_aa: CASSGRDLSGEQYF
j_call: TRBJ1-2; v_call: TRBV3-1/TRBV3-2; cdr3_aa: CASSQEGDTYGYTF
j_call: TRBJ2-2; v_call: TRBV3-1/TRBV3-2; cdr3_aa: CASSRGDGELFF
j_call: TRBJ1-4; v_call: TRBV3-1/TRBV3-2; cdr3_aa: CASSRQGATNEKLFF
j_call: TRBJ1-1; v_call: TRBV15; cdr3_aa: CATSGVRQASVVEAFF
j_call: TRBJ2-3; v_call: TRBV19; cdr3_aa: CASKGSGIADTQYF
j_call: TRBJ1-1; v_call: TRBV29-1; cdr3_aa: CSVVAENTEAFF
j_call: TRBJ2-7; v_call: TRBV11-2; cdr3_aa: CASSPGYEQYF
j_call: TRBJ2-4; v_call: TRBV9; cdr3_aa: CASSGSLAKNIQYF
j_call: TRBJ2-7; v_call: TRBV6-6; cdr3_aa: CASTSGQTKNYEQYF
j_call: TRBJ2-7; v_call: TRBV28; cdr3_aa: CASTARLAGDWYF
j_call: TRBJ1-2; v_call: TRBV10-3; cdr3_aa: CAISEPPGQRTANYGYTF
j_call: TRBJ2-6; v_call: TRBV10-3; cdr3_aa: CATRDSFTSGANVLTF
j_call: TRBJ2-5; v_call: TRBV3-1/TRBV3-2; cdr3_aa: CASSQDGGAAQETQYF